This entry is about one T cell receptor (beta chain). This table comes from immunoSEQ multiplex PCR, and its TCRdb copy is limited to in-frame clones, with some not included. The repertoire holds about 310,000 clones, with 90% as singletons. This entry belongs to a study of blood T cell repertoires in COVID-19. The CDR3 has 17 amino acids. CDR1 is LGHNA and CDR2 is YNFKEQ in the germline V gene. V was trimmed by 1 base and J by 2 bases, leaving 12 bases between them. This TCR was sampled from a woman between 40 and 50 years old with COVID-19, enrolled during active disease. V usage is TRBV4-2 and J usage is TRBJ1-6, with a tentative D call TRBD1 (5 bases). Sequenced sample: peripheral blood. The DNA of the CDR3 is TGTGCCAGCAGCCAAGTGATAGGGGCTACCTATAATTCACCCCTCCACTTT. Its protein product is CASSQVIGATYNSPLHF.